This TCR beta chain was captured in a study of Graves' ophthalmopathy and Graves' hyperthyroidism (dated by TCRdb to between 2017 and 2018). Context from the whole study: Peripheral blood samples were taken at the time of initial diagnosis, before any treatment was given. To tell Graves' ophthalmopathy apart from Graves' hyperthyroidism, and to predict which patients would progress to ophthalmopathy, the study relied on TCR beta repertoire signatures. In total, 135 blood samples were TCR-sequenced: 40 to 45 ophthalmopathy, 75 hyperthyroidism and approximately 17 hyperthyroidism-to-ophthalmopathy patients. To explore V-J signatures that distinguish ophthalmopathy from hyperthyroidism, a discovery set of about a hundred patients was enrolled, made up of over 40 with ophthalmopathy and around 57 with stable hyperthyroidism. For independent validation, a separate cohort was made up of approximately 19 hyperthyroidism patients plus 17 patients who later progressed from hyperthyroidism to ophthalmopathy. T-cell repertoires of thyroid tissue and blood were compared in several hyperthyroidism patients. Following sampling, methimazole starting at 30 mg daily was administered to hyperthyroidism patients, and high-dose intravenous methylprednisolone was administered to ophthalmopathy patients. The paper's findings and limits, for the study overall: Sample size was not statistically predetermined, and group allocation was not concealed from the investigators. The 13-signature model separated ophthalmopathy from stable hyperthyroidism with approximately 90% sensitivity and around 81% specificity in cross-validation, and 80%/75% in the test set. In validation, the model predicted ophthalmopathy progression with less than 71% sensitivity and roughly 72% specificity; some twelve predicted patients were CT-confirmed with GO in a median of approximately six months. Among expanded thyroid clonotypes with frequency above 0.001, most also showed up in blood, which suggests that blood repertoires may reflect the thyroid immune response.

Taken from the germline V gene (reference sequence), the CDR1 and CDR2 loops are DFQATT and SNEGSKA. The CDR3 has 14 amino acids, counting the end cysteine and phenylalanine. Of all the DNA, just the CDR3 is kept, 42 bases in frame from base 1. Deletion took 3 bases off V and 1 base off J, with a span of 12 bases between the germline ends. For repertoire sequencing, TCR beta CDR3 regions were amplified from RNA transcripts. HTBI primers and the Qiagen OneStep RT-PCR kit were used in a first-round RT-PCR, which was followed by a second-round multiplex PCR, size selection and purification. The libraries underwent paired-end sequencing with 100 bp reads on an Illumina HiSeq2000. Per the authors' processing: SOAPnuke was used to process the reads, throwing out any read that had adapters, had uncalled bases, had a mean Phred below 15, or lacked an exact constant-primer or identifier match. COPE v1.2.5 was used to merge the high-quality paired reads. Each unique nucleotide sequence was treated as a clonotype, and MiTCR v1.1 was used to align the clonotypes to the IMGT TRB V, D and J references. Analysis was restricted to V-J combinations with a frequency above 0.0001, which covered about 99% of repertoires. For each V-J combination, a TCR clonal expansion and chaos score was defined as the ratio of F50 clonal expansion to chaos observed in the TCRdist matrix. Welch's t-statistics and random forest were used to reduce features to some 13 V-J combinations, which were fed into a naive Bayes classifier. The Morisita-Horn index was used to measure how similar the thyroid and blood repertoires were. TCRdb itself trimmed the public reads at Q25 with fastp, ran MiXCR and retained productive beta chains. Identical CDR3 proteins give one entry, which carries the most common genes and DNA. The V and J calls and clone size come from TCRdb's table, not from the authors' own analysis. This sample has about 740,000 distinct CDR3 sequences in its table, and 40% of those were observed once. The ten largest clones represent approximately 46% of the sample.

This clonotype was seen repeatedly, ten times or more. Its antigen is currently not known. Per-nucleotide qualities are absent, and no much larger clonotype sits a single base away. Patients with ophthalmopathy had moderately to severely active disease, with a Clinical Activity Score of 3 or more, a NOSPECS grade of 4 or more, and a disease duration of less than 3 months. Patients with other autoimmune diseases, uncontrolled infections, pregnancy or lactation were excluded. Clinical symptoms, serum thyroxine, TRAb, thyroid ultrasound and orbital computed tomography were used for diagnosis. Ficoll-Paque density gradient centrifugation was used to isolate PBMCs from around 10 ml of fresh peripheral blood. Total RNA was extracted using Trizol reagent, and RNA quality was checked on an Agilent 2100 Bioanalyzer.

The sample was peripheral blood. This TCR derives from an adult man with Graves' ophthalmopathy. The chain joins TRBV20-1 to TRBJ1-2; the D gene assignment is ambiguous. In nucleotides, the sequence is TGCAGTGCTAGCGTGGCGGACGGTAACTATGGCTACACCTTC. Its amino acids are CSASVADGNYGYTF.